Presented here are 10 T cell receptor beta chains from one specimen sequenced in a study of Ad26.COV2.S vaccination and SARS-CoV-2 variants. Noted treatment: around 19 received Ad26.COV2.S at low or high dose, single or two shots; several received placebo; per-sample allocation not given. Each sample was drawn 63 days after the first injection (of vaccine or placebo). Some clones are missing from TCRdb's copy, which holds only in-frame ones; the method was immunoSEQ multiplex PCR. The data show about 680,000 clones, with about 90% seen just once and approximately 1.5% held by the top ten. Sequencing used peripheral blood, obtained in a trial of Ad26.COV2.S vaccine versus placebo. These receptors originate from a person between 18 and 65 years old who received the Ad26.COV2.S COVID-19 vaccine or a placebo.

V usage is TRBV11-2 and J usage is TRBJ1-1; D is ambiguous. The CDR3 loop spans 13 amino acids. The V gene's germline CDR1 is SGHAT and CDR2 FQNNGV. The V gene lost 0 bases and the J gene lost 6 bases, with 8 bases spanning the gap. Here the CDR3 reads CASSLDEDSEAFF. CDR3 coding DNA: TGTGCCAGCAGCTTAGATGAGGACTCTGAAGCTTTCTTT.

This clone was counted between two and nine times. This chain links TRBV11-2 with TRBJ1-4, with D unresolved. This CDR3 region has 15 residues. The V end was cut by 0 bases, the J end by 4 bases, with 9 bases between. Germline V lookup: CDR1 SGHAT, CDR2 FQNNGV. CDR3 DNA: TGTGCCAGCAGCTTAGATCTGCGGGGTAATGAAAAACTGTTTTTT. This encodes CASSLDLRGNEKLFF.

In this sample, this clone turned up once. The J gene is TRBJ2-3, the V gene TRBV3-1 (or the pseudogene TRBV3-2); 11 nucleotides match TRBD2. This CDR3 has 15 amino acids. The J segment lost 6 bases and the V segment lost 1 base, leaving 3 bases of the junction unmatched. Germline CDR1 reads LGHDT; CDR2 reads YNNKEL (reference sequence). The CDR3 DNA sequence: TGTGCCAGCAGCCAAGGACTAGCGGGGATGGATACGCAGTATTTT. Translation: CASSQGLAGMDTQYF.

To note about this clone: It may be a read error: a sequence one base away is much more abundant. As DNA, the CDR3 is TGTGCCAGCAGTTTCTGGGGAAACACTGAAGCTTTCTTT. It translates to CASSFWGNTEAFF. The chain is built from TRBV12-3 or TRBV12-4 and TRBJ1-1; no clear D gene. This CDR3 spans 13 amino acids. The V and J ends lost 3 bases and 2 bases respectively, with 7 bases between them.

This clone has more than one count but fewer than ten. V gene TRBV7-9 combines with J gene TRBJ2-7, with 8 bases that match TRBD2. CDR1 is SEHNR and CDR2 is FQNEAQ in the germline V gene (reference sequence). Losses at the gene ends were 4 bases for V and 4 bases for J; bases not matched to a gene: 21. The CDR3 loop spans 19 amino acids. CDR3 amino acids: CASSSPSGGVAAGAYEQYF. The CDR3 DNA reads TGTGCCAGCAGCTCCCCTTCGGGAGGGGTGGCAGCGGGAGCTTACGAGCAGTACTTC.

The rearrangement uses TRBV5-8 and TRBJ2-2; D is perhaps TRBD1 (5 bases). V was cut by 0 bases and J by 3 bases, with 9 bases left in between. The CDR3 runs 15 residues. The germline V gene has CDR1 SGHTS and CDR2 YDEGEE. CDR3 sequence: CASSLAGRDTGELFF. In DNA form, the CDR3 reads TGTGCCAGCAGCTTGGCAGGCAGGGACACCGGGGAGCTGTTTTTT.

The chain carries TRBV7-7 and TRBJ2-1, with 8 bases fitting TRBD2. V lost 1 base, J lost 8 bases, and 7 bases stayed unmatched. The length of the CDR3 is 15 residues. CDR1 and CDR2 from the germline V gene are SSHAT and FNYEAQ (reference sequence). The CDR3 sequence is CASSLVAGSLHEQFF. CDR3 coding DNA: TGTGCCAGCAGCTTAGTAGCGGGGTCTCTTCATGAGCAGTTCTTC.

The chain recombines TRBV14 with TRBJ2-1, with 15 bases identical to TRBD2. Per germline, CDR1 SGHDN and CDR2 FVKESK. V lost 1 base and J lost 2; bases outside the gene matches: 9. CDR3 size: 20 residues. CDR3 sequence reads: CASSQVPGTSGGPTYNEQFF. The CDR3 nucleotides are TGTGCCAGCAGCCAAGTGCCGGGGACTAGCGGGGGGCCAACCTACAATGAGCAGTTCTTC.

The chain carries TRBV23-1 and TRBJ2-1; D is unclear. TRBV23-1 is given ORF status, its function remaining uncertain. The CDR3 is 17 residues long. Trimming removed 3 bases at V and 4 bases at J, with 19 bases between. Here the CDR3 DNA reads TGCGCCAGCAGTCACCGGTGGACGGCTCTTTATTACAATGAGCAGTTCTTC. It is translated as CASSHRWTALYYNEQFF.

The chain employs TRBV6-1 and TRBJ2-7; perhaps D is TRBD1 or TRBD2 (5 bases each). Trimming removed 0 bases from V and 9 bases from J, with 15 bases in between. The CDR3 runs 14 residues. Germline loops: CDR1 MNHNS, CDR2 SASEGT. The DNA for the CDR3 is TGTGCCAGCAGTGAAGCAGAGGGGTCAGTGTCGCAGTACTTC. It yields the protein CASSEAEGSVSQYF.